A selection of T cell receptor beta chains follows, all from one sample in a study of T cells in Graves' hyperthyroidism and ophthalmopathy. A single record per CDR3 protein comes from TCRdb applying MiXCR to the multiplex PCR reads. The sample contains 400,000 to 500,000 distinct CDR3 sequences, under 15% of which appear only once. The sample was blood. Source of these receptors: a woman aged 18-30 years with Graves' hyperthyroidism. CDR3s include the opening cysteine and the closing phenylalanine or tryptophan. The D gene is left open where the match is weak. Size is omitted from some rows. Given values are once, few, many or a class for expanded clones.

TRBJ2-3 | many | TRBV15 | NA | TGTGCCACCAGCAGAGATCGGGGTAGCGGAACAGATACGCAGTATTTT | CATSRDRGSGTDTQYF
TRBJ1-1 | NA | TRBV6-5 | NA | TGTGCCAGCAGTTACGGGCGGACCTTGATGAACACTGAAGCTTTCTTT | CASSYGRTLMNTEAFF
TRBJ1-6 | many | TRBV7-9 | NA | TGTGCCAGCAGCTTAACGGACAGCGATTCACCCCTCCACTTT | CASSLTDSDSPLHF
TRBJ2-1 | many | TRBV13 | TRBD2 | TGTGCCAGCAGTTTCACTAGCGGGAACTACAATGAGCAGTTCTTC | CASSFTSGNYNEQFF
TRBJ1-1 | many | TRBV12-3/TRBV12-4 | NA | TGTGCCAGCAGTTTATATTCAGGGGCGGAGATGCCCGAAGCTTTCTTT | CASSLYSGAEMPEAFF
TRBJ1-2 | many | TRBV30 | NA | TGTGCCTGGAGCGGGCCGACCTATGGCTACACCTTC | CAWSGPTYGYTF
TRBJ2-5 | NA | TRBV11-2 | TRBD2 | TGTGCCAGCAGCTTTCAGGGACTAGCGGGTGCCACGGAGACCCAGTACTTC | CASSFQGLAGATETQYF
TRBJ1-5 | NA | TRBV14 | NA | TGTGCCAGCAGCCTGCCCCCTCTAAAAACAGGGAATAGCAATCAGCCCCAGCATTTT | CASSLPPLKTGNSNQPQHF
TRBJ1-2 | NA | TRBV10-3 | NA | TGTGCCATCAGTGAGTCGGGGGACGGAGTCTATGGCTACACCTTC | CAISESGDGVYGYTF
TRBJ2-3 | few | TRBV10-2 | NA | TGCGCCAGCAGTGAGCCGAATACGCAGTATTTT | CASSEPNTQYF
TRBJ1-1 | many | TRBV9 | NA | TGTGCCAGCAGTCTCCAGGGTAAGGGGAACACTGAAGCTTTCTTT | CASSLQGKGNTEAFF
TRBJ2-3 | many | TRBV9 | TRBD1 | TGTGCCAGCAGCGGAGGACAGGGGGCAGTAGATACGCAGTATTTT | CASSGGQGAVDTQYF
TRBJ1-1 | NA | TRBV11-2 | NA | TGTGCCAGCAGCCCGTTCGAATCGGACACTGAAGCTTTCTTT | CASSPFESDTEAFF
TRBJ2-3 | many | TRBV14 | NA | TGTGCCAGCAGCCAAGTCGGCACAGATACGCAGTATTTT | CASSQVGTDTQYF
TRBJ1-5 | many | TRBV27 | NA | TGTGCCAGCAGTCTGCAGGGTGTCCGCAATCAGCCCCAGCATTTT | CASSLQGVRNQPQHF
TRBJ1-5 | many | TRBV18 | NA | TGTGCCAGCAGTCCTCCGGGGCAGCCCCAGCATTTT | CASSPPGQPQHF
TRBJ1-3 | many | TRBV4-1 | NA | TGCGCCAGCAGCCAAAGCGAAAACACCATATATTTT | CASSQSENTIYF
TRBJ2-3 | NA | TRBV28 | TRBD2 | TGTGCCAGCAGCTCGGGACTAGCGGGAGGAGGAGATACGCAGTATTTT | CASSSGLAGGGDTQYF
TRBJ2-7 | NA | TRBV7-8 | TRBD2 | TGTGCCAGCAGCTTGGGAGGGACCCCCTCCTACGAGCAGTACTTC | CASSLGGTPSYEQYF
TRBJ1-2 | many | TRBV14 | TRBD1 | TGTGCCAGCAGTGACAGGGGTGAAAATGGCTACACCTTC | CASSDRGENGYTF
TRBJ1-2 | many | TRBV30 | NA | TGTGCCTGGAGTATGAGTGACTATGGCTACACCTTC | CAWSMSDYGYTF
TRBJ1-1 | many | TRBV5-1 | NA | TGTGCCAGCAGTTTTGGCAGGGGAGGCACTGAAGCTTTCTTT | CASSFGRGGTEAFF
TRBJ2-1 | many | TRBV5-1 | TRBD2 | TGCGCCAGCAGCTTGGATGTTAGCGGGAGAGGGAAGTTCTTC | CASSLDVSGRGKFF
TRBJ2-1 | many | TRBV20-1 | TRBD1 | TGCAGTGCTATCCGGGACAGGGAGGTCAATGAGCAGTTCTTC | CSAIRDREVNEQFF
TRBJ2-7 | many | TRBV3-1 | NA | TGTGCCAGCAGCCAGTCTACGGGGATGTACGAGCAGTACTTC | CASSQSTGMYEQYF
TRBJ1-4 | many | TRBV18 | NA | TGTGCCAGCTCTGCCTTACAGAATGAAAAACTGTTTTTT | CASSALQNEKLFF
TRBJ2-3 | few | TRBV29-1 | NA | TGCAGCGTTGAAGGCAGCGCTGATACGCAGTATTTT | CSVEGSADTQYF
TRBJ2-1 | many | TRBV20-1 | TRBD2 | TGCAGTGCTAGAGTAGCGGGAGGGCCAAAGGACAATGAGCAGTTCTTC | CSARVAGGPKDNEQFF
TRBJ1-2 | many | TRBV20-1 | TRBD1 | TGCAGTGCTAGAGATAATCGGCGTAAAGGGGGCCAGTATAACTATGGCTACACCTTC | CSARDNRRKGGQYNYGYTF